This is a list of T cell receptor beta chains from one sample in a study of PD-1 blockade in classical Hodgkin lymphoma. The repertoire was sequenced with immunoSEQ multiplex PCR; TCRdb's copy has only in-frame clones and lacks some. The data hold roughly 20,000 clones, with around nine tenths observed a single time. The sequenced sample was CD4+ T cells from blood. The receptor set was obtained from a human donor with classical Hodgkin lymphoma. The CDR3 runs from the conserved cysteine through the conserved F or W. The D gene is left open where the match is weak. Clone size, where shown, is once, few, many, or a class for clones that have expanded.

j_call: TRBJ2-7; clone_size: .; v_call: TRBV25-1; d_call: .; cdr3_aa: CASSDWHEQYF; cdr3_nt: TGTGCCAGCAGTGACTGGCACGAGCAGTACTTC
j_call: TRBJ1-2; clone_size: .; v_call: TRBV5-1; d_call: TRBD1; cdr3_aa: CASSPHLGQGTNYGYTF; cdr3_nt: TGCGCCAGCAGCCCCCACCTGGGACAGGGAACTAACTATGGCTACACCTTC
j_call: TRBJ2-7; clone_size: .; v_call: TRBV14; d_call: .; cdr3_aa: CASSRGAGNSYEQYF; cdr3_nt: TGTGCCAGCAGCCGTGGGGCAGGGAATTCCTACGAGCAGTACTTC
j_call: TRBJ2-3; clone_size: .; v_call: TRBV7-3; d_call: .; cdr3_aa: CASSSGSFPPTDTQYF; cdr3_nt: TGTGCCAGCAGCTCAGGCTCTTTTCCACCCACAGATACGCAGTATTTT
j_call: TRBJ2-5; clone_size: .; v_call: TRBV29-1; d_call: TRBD1; cdr3_aa: CSVGGRQETQYF; cdr3_nt: TGCAGCGTAGGGGGCCGTCAAGAGACCCAGTACTTC
j_call: TRBJ2-1; clone_size: .; v_call: TRBV5-8; d_call: .; cdr3_aa: CASSLRRTNEQFF; cdr3_nt: TGTGCCAGCAGCTTGAGGCGGACAAATGAGCAGTTCTTC
j_call: TRBJ1-4; clone_size: .; v_call: TRBV5-4; d_call: .; cdr3_aa: CASSLAKGGKLFF; cdr3_nt: TGTGCCAGCAGCTTGGCCAAGGGGGGAAAACTGTTTTTT
j_call: TRBJ2-7; clone_size: few; v_call: TRBV5-4; d_call: .; cdr3_aa: CASSFPLGEQYF; cdr3_nt: TGTGCCAGCAGCTTTCCACTTGGGGAGCAGTACTTC
j_call: TRBJ2-1; clone_size: .; v_call: TRBV5-4; d_call: TRBD2; cdr3_aa: CASSSGTSGSRRVDNEQFF; cdr3_nt: TGTGCCAGCAGCTCCGGGACTAGCGGGTCACGAAGGGTGGACAATGAGCAGTTCTTC
j_call: TRBJ1-5; clone_size: .; v_call: TRBV27; d_call: TRBD1; cdr3_aa: CASSPRTGRWDQPQHF; cdr3_nt: TGTGCCAGCAGTCCCCGGACAGGGAGGTGGGATCAGCCCCAGCATTTT
j_call: TRBJ1-2; clone_size: .; v_call: TRBV14; d_call: .; cdr3_aa: CASSRMNYGYTF; cdr3_nt: TGTGCCAGCAGCCGTATGAACTATGGCTACACCTTC
j_call: TRBJ2-6; clone_size: .; v_call: TRBV5-6; d_call: TRBD1; cdr3_aa: CASSHRPGQGFSGANVLTF; cdr3_nt: TGTGCCAGCAGCCATCGACCGGGACAGGGATTCTCTGGGGCCAACGTCCTGACTTTC
j_call: TRBJ2-7; clone_size: .; v_call: TRBV6-5; d_call: .; cdr3_aa: CASTPPGLREQYF; cdr3_nt: TGTGCCAGCACCCCCCCGGGACTTAGGGAGCAGTACTTC
j_call: TRBJ2-1; clone_size: .; v_call: TRBV11-2; d_call: TRBD1; cdr3_aa: CASSPALGGRQFF; cdr3_nt: TGTGCCAGCAGCCCTGCTTTAGGGGGCCGGCAGTTCTTC
j_call: TRBJ2-7; clone_size: .; v_call: TRBV29-1; d_call: .; cdr3_aa: CSVAGEQGDRYEQYF; cdr3_nt: TGCAGCGTCGCGGGAGAACAGGGGGATAGGTACGAGCAGTACTTC
j_call: TRBJ2-1; clone_size: .; v_call: TRBV20-1; d_call: .; cdr3_aa: CSASYNEQFF; cdr3_nt: TGCAGTGCTAGTTATAATGAGCAGTTCTTC
j_call: TRBJ2-1; clone_size: once; v_call: TRBV18; d_call: .; cdr3_aa: CASSPLALYNEQFF; cdr3_nt: TGTGCCAGCTCACCTTTGGCCCTTTACAATGAGCAGTTCTTC
j_call: TRBJ1-1; clone_size: once; v_call: TRBV4-1; d_call: TRBD1; cdr3_aa: CASSRDSFGQANTEAFF; cdr3_nt: TGCGCCAGCAGCCGGGATTCCTTTGGACAGGCGAACACTGAAGCTTTCTTT
j_call: TRBJ2-3; clone_size: .; v_call: TRBV19; d_call: .; cdr3_aa: CASSRLTSSTDTQYF; cdr3_nt: TGTGCCAGTAGTCGACTAACTTCTAGCACAGATACGCAGTATTTT
j_call: TRBJ2-5; clone_size: .; v_call: TRBV29-1; d_call: .; cdr3_aa: CSVGETQYF; cdr3_nt: TGCAGCGTTGGAGAGACCCAGTACTTC
j_call: TRBJ1-2; clone_size: .; v_call: TRBV6-5; d_call: TRBD1; cdr3_aa: CASSLQGYGYTF; cdr3_nt: TGTGCCAGCAGCTTACAGGGGTATGGCTACACCTTC
j_call: TRBJ1-5; clone_size: .; v_call: TRBV7-8; d_call: .; cdr3_aa: CASSLVGIGGGQPQHF; cdr3_nt: TGTGCCAGCAGCTTAGTTGGTATAGGGGGAGGCCAGCCCCAGCATTTT
j_call: TRBJ1-2; clone_size: .; v_call: TRBV19; d_call: .; cdr3_aa: CASSIRTNYGYTF; cdr3_nt: TGTGCCAGTAGTATACGAACTAACTATGGCTACACCTTC
j_call: TRBJ1-5; clone_size: .; v_call: TRBV18; d_call: .; cdr3_aa: CASSPPSRAGQPQHF; cdr3_nt: TGTGCCAGCTCACCACCTTCTCGGGCTGGTCAGCCCCAGCATTTT
j_call: TRBJ1-3; clone_size: .; v_call: TRBV10-3; d_call: .; cdr3_aa: CAIKGSGNTIYF; cdr3_nt: TGTGCCATCAAGGGAAGCGGAAACACCATATATTTT
j_call: TRBJ1-3; clone_size: .; v_call: TRBV7-5; d_call: .; cdr3_aa: CVRSFFSGNTIYF; cdr3_nt: TGTGTCAGAAGCTTTTTCTCTGGAAACACCATATATTTT
j_call: TRBJ2-6; clone_size: .; v_call: TRBV7-8; d_call: .; cdr3_aa: CASSLALHSGANVLTF; cdr3_nt: TGTGCCAGCAGCTTGGCCCTACACTCTGGGGCCAACGTCCTGACTTTC
j_call: TRBJ2-3; clone_size: .; v_call: TRBV2; d_call: .; cdr3_aa: CASSEFVLYADTQYF; cdr3_nt: TGTGCCAGCAGTGAATTCGTACTTTACGCAGATACGCAGTATTTT
j_call: TRBJ2-1; clone_size: .; v_call: TRBV18; d_call: .; cdr3_aa: CASSPPGTWDEQFF; cdr3_nt: TGTGCCAGCTCACCACCGGGGACCTGGGATGAGCAGTTCTTC
j_call: TRBJ2-3; clone_size: .; v_call: TRBV19; d_call: TRBD2; cdr3_aa: CASSIGASGWTDTQYF; cdr3_nt: TGTGCCAGTAGTATAGGGGCTAGCGGATGGACAGATACGCAGTATTTT
j_call: TRBJ1-3; clone_size: .; v_call: TRBV5-5; d_call: TRBD1; cdr3_aa: CASSWSGTGPGNTIYF; cdr3_nt: TGTGCCAGCAGCTGGTCGGGGACAGGGCCTGGAAACACCATATATTTT
j_call: TRBJ2-5; clone_size: .; v_call: TRBV5-4; d_call: TRBD1; cdr3_aa: CASSLGQGKETQYF; cdr3_nt: TGTGCCAGCAGCTTGGGACAGGGGAAAGAGACCCAGTACTTC
j_call: TRBJ1-2; clone_size: .; v_call: TRBV19; d_call: .; cdr3_aa: CASSLDRNYGYTF; cdr3_nt: TGTGCCAGTAGTCTCGACAGGAACTATGGCTACACCTTC
j_call: TRBJ2-7; clone_size: .; v_call: TRBV30; d_call: .; cdr3_aa: CAWSTGSRRYEQYF; cdr3_nt: TGTGCCTGGAGTACAGGGAGTCGAAGGTACGAGCAGTACTTC
j_call: TRBJ2-5; clone_size: .; v_call: TRBV10-1; d_call: TRBD1; cdr3_aa: CASSEHRGLKTQYF; cdr3_nt: TGCGCCAGCAGTGAACACAGGGGGCTAAAGACCCAGTACTTC
j_call: TRBJ2-1; clone_size: .; v_call: TRBV5-4; d_call: .; cdr3_aa: CASSFGGQTYNEQFF; cdr3_nt: TGTGCCAGCAGCTTCGGGGGACAGACATACAATGAGCAGTTCTTC
j_call: TRBJ1-6; clone_size: few; v_call: TRBV10-3; d_call: .; cdr3_aa: CAISEGRFSPLHF; cdr3_nt: TGTGCCATCAGTGAAGGGCGCTTTTCACCCCTCCACTTT
j_call: TRBJ1-3; clone_size: .; v_call: TRBV15; d_call: .; cdr3_aa: CATSRAYGRSSGNTIYF; cdr3_nt: TGTGCCACCAGCAGAGCGTACGGACGAAGCTCTGGAAACACCATATATTTT
j_call: TRBJ1-2; clone_size: .; v_call: TRBV5-5; d_call: .; cdr3_aa: CASSLGLPNVGGYTF; cdr3_nt: TGTGCCAGCAGCTTGGGTCTGCCCAACGTCGGGGGCTACACCTTC
j_call: TRBJ2-1; clone_size: .; v_call: TRBV5-4; d_call: .; cdr3_aa: CASSSGGNNEQFF; cdr3_nt: TGTGCCAGCAGTTCCGGCGGGAACAATGAGCAGTTCTTC
j_call: TRBJ1-2; clone_size: .; v_call: TRBV5-1; d_call: .; cdr3_aa: CASSLVGELDYGYTF; cdr3_nt: TGCGCCAGCAGCTTGGTAGGTGAGCTGGACTATGGCTACACCTTC
j_call: TRBJ1-3; clone_size: .; v_call: TRBV4-3; d_call: .; cdr3_aa: CASSQNLDRASGNTIYF; cdr3_nt: TGCGCCAGCAGCCAGAACCTGGACAGAGCCTCTGGAAACACCATATATTTT
j_call: TRBJ2-5; clone_size: .; v_call: TRBV6-5; d_call: .; cdr3_aa: CASSYQGAGETQYF; cdr3_nt: TGTGCCAGCAGTTACCAAGGTGCAGGAGAGACCCAGTACTTC
j_call: TRBJ2-7; clone_size: .; v_call: TRBV4-1; d_call: .; cdr3_aa: CASSPTVDSYEQYF; cdr3_nt: TGCGCCAGCAGCCCGACAGTAGACTCCTACGAGCAGTACTTC
j_call: TRBJ2-7; clone_size: .; v_call: TRBV4-1; d_call: .; cdr3_aa: CASSRPGTQGALGEQYF; cdr3_nt: TGCGCCAGCAGCCGTCCCGGGACCCAAGGGGCTTTGGGCGAGCAGTACTTC
j_call: TRBJ2-7; clone_size: .; v_call: TRBV7-2; d_call: .; cdr3_aa: CASTQNYEQYF; cdr3_nt: TGTGCCAGCACCCAGAACTACGAGCAGTACTTC
j_call: TRBJ1-1; clone_size: .; v_call: TRBV11-2; d_call: TRBD1; cdr3_aa: CASSYRGSRTEAFF; cdr3_nt: TGTGCCAGCAGCTACAGGGGTTCTCGCACTGAAGCTTTCTTT
j_call: TRBJ1-2; clone_size: .; v_call: TRBV5-1; d_call: .; cdr3_aa: CASSPTRDQGYTF; cdr3_nt: TGCGCCAGCAGCCCCACGCGAGACCAGGGCTACACCTTC
j_call: TRBJ2-6; clone_size: .; v_call: TRBV5-6; d_call: .; cdr3_aa: CASSMVVGANVLTF; cdr3_nt: TGTGCCAGCAGCATGGTAGTCGGGGCCAACGTCCTGACTTTC